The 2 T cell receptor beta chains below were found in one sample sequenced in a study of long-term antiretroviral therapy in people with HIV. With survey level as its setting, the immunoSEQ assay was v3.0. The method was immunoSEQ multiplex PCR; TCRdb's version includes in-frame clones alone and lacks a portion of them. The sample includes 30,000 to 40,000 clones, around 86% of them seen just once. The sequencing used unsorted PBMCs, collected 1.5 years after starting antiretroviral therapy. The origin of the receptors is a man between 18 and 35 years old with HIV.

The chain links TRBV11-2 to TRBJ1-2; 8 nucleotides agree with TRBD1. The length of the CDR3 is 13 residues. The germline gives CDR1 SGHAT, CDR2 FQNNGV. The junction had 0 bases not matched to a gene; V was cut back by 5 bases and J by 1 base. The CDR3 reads CASSDRGNYGYTF. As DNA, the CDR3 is TGTGCCAGCAGCGACAGGGGTAACTATGGCTACACCTTC.

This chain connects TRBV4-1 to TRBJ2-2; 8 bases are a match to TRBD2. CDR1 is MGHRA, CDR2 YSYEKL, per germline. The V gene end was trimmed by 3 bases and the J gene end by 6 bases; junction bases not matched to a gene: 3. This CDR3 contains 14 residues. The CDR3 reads CASSHPGGAGELFF. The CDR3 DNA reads TGCGCCAGCAGCCACCCGGGGGGGGCCGGGGAGCTGTTTTTT.